This TCR beta chain stems from a study of blood T cell repertoires in COVID-19. The V gene end was trimmed by 5 bases and the J gene end by 5 bases; junction bases not matched to a gene: 4. The germline CDR1 and CDR2 sequences are KGHDR and SFDVKD. The CDR3 loop spans 14 amino acids. Sequencing was performed with immunoSEQ multiplex PCR; in TCRdb, only in-frame clones are kept and a portion is missing. Among tens of thousands of clones listed, about 80% were seen once. Sequenced sample: peripheral blood. This sequence originates from a man aged 55 to 70 with acute or convalescent COVID-19. This chain joins TRBV24-1 and TRBJ2-3, with 9 bases fitting TRBD2. CDR3 amino acids: CATSVAGGGDTQYF. CDR3 bases: TGTGCCACCAGTGTGGCGGGAGGGGGAGATACGCAGTATTTT.